Presented here are 18 T cell receptor beta chains from one specimen sequenced in a study of response to subunit inactivated influenza vaccine. Using its own MiXCR run on the RT-PCR reads, TCRdb lists one record per CDR3 protein. This sample yields 700,000 to 800,000 distinct CDR3 sequences, of which around 18% are seen a single time; 11% belongs to the top ten. Here the sequenced sample was PBMCs from blood, taken approximately 5 days after vaccination. The receptors stem from a man aged 45 to 65 who received an inactivated influenza vaccine.

V is TRBV29-1 and J is TRBJ2-5; D is ambiguous. Germline lookup yields CDR1 SQVTM and CDR2 ANQGSEA. Deletions cut 4 bases from V and 5 bases from J, with 5 bases between. The CDR3 loop spans 10 amino acids. The CDR3 coding sequence is TGCAGCGTTGCCACGGAGACCCAGTACTTC. Amino acids: CSVATETQYF.

This clonotype showed up just once. The chain employs TRBV15 and TRBJ1-4, with D maybe TRBD1 (5 bases). The CDR3 contains 12 residues. Germline V lookup: CDR1 LNHNV, CDR2 YYDKDF (reference sequence). V was shortened by 6 bases and J by 6 bases, with 8 bases between the two germline ends. The CDR3 spells CATRFRDEKLFF. CDR3 sequence (DNA): TGTGCCACCAGGTTCAGGGATGAAAAACTGTTTTTT.

This clonotype appeared many times. The CDR3 nucleotides are TGTGCCAGCAGCTTTTCCGGACAGACCGAGCAGTACTTC. Its protein product is CASSFSGQTEQYF. The genes are TRBV5-6 and TRBJ2-7, with a tentative D call TRBD1 (6 bases). V lost 2 bases to trimming and J lost 6 bases, with 12 bases between them. Germline V gene lookup returns CDR1 SGHDT and CDR2 YYEEEE. The CDR3 has 13 amino acids.

The gene calls are TRBV12-3 or TRBV12-4 and TRBJ2-2, with D unresolved. The CDR3 length is 12 residues. Trimming pared 4 bases from V and 7 bases from J, leaving 7 bases between. This CDR3 reads CASSSEVGELFF. The CDR3 DNA reads as TGTGCCAGCAGTTCCGAAGTCGGGGAGCTGTTTTTT.

The chain employs TRBV12-3 or TRBV12-4 and TRBJ1-4; D is possibly TRBD1 (6 bases). V was cut by 4 bases and J by 10 bases, with 13 bases left in between. The length of the CDR3 is 13 residues. The CDR3 coding sequence is TGTGCCAGCAGTTCCCACAGGGTGGGAAAACTGTTTTTT. It is translated as CASSSHRVGKLFF.

CDR3 nucleotides: TGTGCCAGCAGTCTGACAGGGCGAAACTATGGCTACACCTTC. It yields the protein CASSLTGRNYGYTF. J is TRBJ1-2 and V is TRBV12-3 or TRBV12-4; TRBD1 matches 7 bases. The CDR3 runs to 14 residues. Losses at the gene ends were 5 bases for V and 2 bases for J; bases not matched to a gene: 5.

This clonotype was picked up a small number of times. The J gene is TRBJ2-5, the V gene TRBV5-1; D is possibly TRBD2 (5 bases). CDR1 is SGHRS, CDR2 YFSETQ, per germline. Trimming stripped 0 bases from V and 4 bases from J, with 13 bases between. This CDR3 has 15 amino acids. The CDR3 reads CASSLEDYSAETQYF. CDR3 nucleotide sequence: TGCGCCAGCAGCTTGGAAGACTACTCCGCAGAGACCCAGTACTTC.

This clonotype has only a few counts. The chain carries TRBV20-1 and TRBJ2-5; D remains unclear. The CDR3 has 16 residues. Germline CDR1 and CDR2: DFQATT and SNEGSKA (reference sequence). V was pared by 0 bases and J by 1 base, with 15 bases between. The CDR3 DNA follows: TGCAGTGCTAGAGATCGAGCGCGGCGGACCCAAGAGACCCAGTACTTC. Translation: CSARDRARRTQETQYF.

The genes are TRBV11-2 and TRBJ2-5; tentatively, D is TRBD1 (6 bases). The CDR3 covers 15 residues. Germline CDR1 SGHAT, CDR2 FQNNGV. V lost 6 bases and J lost 5, with 19 bases in between. CDR3 loop: CASRTHRRGWETQYF. CDR3 coding DNA: TGTGCCAGCAGAACCCACAGAAGGGGGTGGGAGACCCAGTACTTC.

The V call is TRBV20-1, the J call TRBJ2-3; D might be TRBD1 (6 bases). V was trimmed by 6 bases and J by 1 base, leaving 17 bases between them. The germline CDR1 and CDR2 sequences are DFQATT and SNEGSKA (reference sequence). The CDR3 runs to 15 residues. CDR3 nucleotide sequence: TGCAGTGCACCGCGGCGAGGGGGAGGCACAGATACGCAGTATTTT. Its translation is CSAPRRGGGTDTQYF.

This chain connects TRBV20-1 to TRBJ2-3, with TRBD2 matching 12 bases. Per germline, CDR1 DFQATT and CDR2 SNEGSKA (reference sequence). The CDR3 length is 14 residues. V was clipped by 6 bases and J by 4 bases; unmatched bases: 5. Here the CDR3 reads CSAPTSGSADTQYF. The CDR3 coding sequence is TGCAGTGCCCCGACTAGCGGGAGTGCAGATACGCAGTATTTT.

This clonotype occurred a few times. The chain has TRBV7-2 and TRBJ2-1, with TRBD2 identical over 10 bases. The CDR3 covers 14 residues. Germline V gives CDR1 SGHTA, CDR2 FQGNSA. J lost 5 bases, V lost 5 bases, and 3 bases had no gene match. CDR3 sequence reads: CASSRLAGHNEQFF. For the CDR3, the DNA is TGTGCCAGCAGCCGACTAGCGGGTCACAATGAGCAGTTCTTC.

There are a few counts of this clonotype. V is TRBV20-1 and J is TRBJ2-1; 11 bases line up with TRBD2. The CDR3 sequence is 15 residues long. From germline, CDR1 is DFQATT and CDR2 SNEGSKA (reference sequence). V was clipped by 6 bases and J by 7 bases; unmatched bases: 11. CDR3 sequence reads: CSAKQGSGRGNEQFF. The CDR3 nucleotides are TGCAGTGCCAAACAGGGTAGCGGGAGGGGGAATGAGCAGTTCTTC.

Only one count was recorded for this clonotype. CDR3 in DNA: TGTGCCAGCAGCCTCTTGACAGGGGCTGAAAAACTGTTTTTT. Encoded protein: CASSLLTGAEKLFF. The chain recombines TRBV6-2 or TRBV6-3 with TRBJ1-4; 8 nucleotides match TRBD1. The CDR3 extends over 14 amino acids. Looked up from germline, CDR1 is MNHEY and CDR2 is SVGEGT. With 6 bases clipped from V and 7 bases from J, the junction kept 7 bases outside the gene matches.

The DNA of the CDR3 is TGTGCCAGCTCACCCCAGCGCGTATCGACCACCGGGGAGCTGTTTTTT. Protein: CASSPQRVSTTGELFF. The chain couples TRBV18 to TRBJ2-2; no definite D call. Trimming stripped 3 bases from V and 4 bases from J, with 15 bases between. CDR1 KGHSH and CDR2 LQKENI come from the germline V gene. This CDR3 has 16 residues.

This clonotype was found a few times. V and J are TRBV7-2 and TRBJ2-2; 9 bases agree with TRBD1. The CDR3 has 16 residues. Germline lookup yields CDR1 SGHTA and CDR2 FQGNSA. V shed 0 bases, J shed 4 bases, and the junction held 3 bases outside the gene matches. CDR3 DNA sequence: TGTGCCAGCAGCTTAGCCGGGACAGGGATCACCGGGGAGCTGTTTTTT. Amino acids: CASSLAGTGITGELFF.

This clonotype has a handful of counts. J is TRBJ2-3 and V is TRBV6-5, with 7 bases identical to TRBD1. V shed 7 bases and J 6 bases; nucleotides not matched to a gene: 10. Germline V gene sequence: CDR1 MNHEY, CDR2 SVGAGI. The CDR3 totals 14 residues. CDR3 region: CASISHRGDDTQYF. CDR3 bases: TGTGCCAGCATTTCCCACAGGGGTGACGATACGCAGTATTTT.

In this sample, this clonotype turned up a few times. The chain employs TRBV11-2 and TRBJ2-3; possible D gene TRBD2, 7 bases. The CDR3 totals 17 residues. Germline V gene lookup returns CDR1 SGHAT and CDR2 FQNNGV. Trimming stripped 8 bases from V and 3 bases from J, with 24 bases between. The CDR3 protein is CASSVFRGASGTDTQYF. The CDR3 DNA sequence: TGTGCCAGCTCCGTATTTCGGGGGGCGTCGGGGACAGATACGCAGTATTTT. The whole variable domain, remainder taken from reference TRBV11-2 and TRBJ2-3, is EAGVAQSPRYKIIEKRQSVAFWCNPISGHATLYWYQQILGQGPKLLIQFQNNGVVDDSQLPKDRFSAERLKGVDSTLKIQPAKLEDSAVYLCASSVFRGASGTDTQYFGPGTRLTVL.